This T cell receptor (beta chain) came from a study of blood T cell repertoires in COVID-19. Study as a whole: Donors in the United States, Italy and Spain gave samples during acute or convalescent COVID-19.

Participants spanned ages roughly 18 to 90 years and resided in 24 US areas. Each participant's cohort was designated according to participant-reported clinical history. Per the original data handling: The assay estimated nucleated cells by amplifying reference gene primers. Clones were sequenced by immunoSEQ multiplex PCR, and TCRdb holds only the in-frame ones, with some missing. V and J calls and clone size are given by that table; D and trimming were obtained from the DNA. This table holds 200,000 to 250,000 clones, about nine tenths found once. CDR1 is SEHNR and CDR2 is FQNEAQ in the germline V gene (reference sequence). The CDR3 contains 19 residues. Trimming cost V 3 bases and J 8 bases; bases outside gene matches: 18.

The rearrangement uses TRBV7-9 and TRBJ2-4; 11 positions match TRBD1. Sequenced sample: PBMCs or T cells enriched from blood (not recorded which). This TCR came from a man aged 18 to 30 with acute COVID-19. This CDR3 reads CASSFSPGQGVLKTDIQYF. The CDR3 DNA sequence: TGTGCCAGCAGCTTTTCACCGGGACAGGGGGTATTAAAGACAGACATTCAGTACTTC.